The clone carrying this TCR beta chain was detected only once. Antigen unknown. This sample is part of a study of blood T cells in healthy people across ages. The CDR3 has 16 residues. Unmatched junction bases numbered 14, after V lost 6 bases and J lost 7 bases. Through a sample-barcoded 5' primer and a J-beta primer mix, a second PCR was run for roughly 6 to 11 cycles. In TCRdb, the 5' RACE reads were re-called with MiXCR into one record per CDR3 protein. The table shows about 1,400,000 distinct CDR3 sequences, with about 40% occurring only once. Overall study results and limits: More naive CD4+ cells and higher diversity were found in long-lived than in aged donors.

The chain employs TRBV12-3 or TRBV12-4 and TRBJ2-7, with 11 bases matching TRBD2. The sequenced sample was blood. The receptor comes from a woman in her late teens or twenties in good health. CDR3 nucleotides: TGTGCCAGCAGAAAATTAGGACTAGCGGGTGTGGGTGAGCAGTACTTC. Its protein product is CASRKLGLAGVGEQYF.